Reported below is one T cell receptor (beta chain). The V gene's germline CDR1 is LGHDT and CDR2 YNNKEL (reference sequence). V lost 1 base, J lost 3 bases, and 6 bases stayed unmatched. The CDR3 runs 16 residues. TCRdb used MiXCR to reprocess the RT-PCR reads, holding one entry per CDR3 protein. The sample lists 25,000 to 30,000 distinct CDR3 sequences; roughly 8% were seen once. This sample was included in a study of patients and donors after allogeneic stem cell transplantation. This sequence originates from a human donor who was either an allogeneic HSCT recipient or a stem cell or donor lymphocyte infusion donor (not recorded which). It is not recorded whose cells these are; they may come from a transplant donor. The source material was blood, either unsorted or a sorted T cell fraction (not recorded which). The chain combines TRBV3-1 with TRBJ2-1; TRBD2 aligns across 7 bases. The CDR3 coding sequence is TGTGCCAGCAGCCAAGGGGGGGGAGGGGACTACAATGAGCAGTTCTTC. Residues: CASSQGGGGDYNEQFF.